The 22 T cell receptor beta chains reported below all come from one sample, sequenced in a study of glioma-infiltrating T cells after dendritic cell vaccination. Clones were read by immunoSEQ multiplex PCR, and TCRdb kept only the in-frame ones, dropping some. The data show approximately 82,000 clones, around nine tenths seen once. Sequences were derived from blood, sampled before dendritic cell vaccination. The origin of the receptors is a human donor with glioblastoma.

This chain uses TRBV7-9 with TRBJ1-5, with D maybe TRBD1 (5 bases). The V and J ends lost 4 bases and 0 bases respectively, with 13 bases between them. The CDR3 has 16 amino acids. Germline V gives CDR1 SEHNR, CDR2 FQNEAQ (reference sequence). This CDR3 is CASSSTDRDSNQPQHF. CDR3 nucleotide sequence: TGTGCCAGCAGCTCGACCGACAGAGATAGCAATCAGCCCCAGCATTTT.

This clone was picked up a small number of times. Other nucleotide sequences from this sample produce the same CDR3. The chain uses TRBV9 and TRBJ1-1; 7 bases agree with TRBD1. This CDR3 region has 15 residues. CDR1 is SGDLS, CDR2 YYNGEE, per germline. After removal of 0 bases from V and 3 bases from J, the junction contained 5 bases not matched to a gene. The chain's CDR3 is CASSVEGARDTEAFF. CDR3 bases: TGTGCCAGCAGCGTAGAGGGGGCGAGGGACACTGAAGCTTTCTTT.

In DNA, the CDR3 is TGTGCCAGCAGCCCCCAGGGGGCGCAGGACACCGGGGAGCTGTTTTTT. It specifies CASSPQGAQDTGELFF. V is TRBV5-5 and J is TRBJ2-2; 8 bases match TRBD1. This CDR3 has 16 residues. After removal of 4 bases from V and 3 bases from J, the junction contained 8 bases not matched to a gene. Germline V CDR1 and CDR2: SGHKS, YYEKEE (reference sequence).

The count of this clone is one. The chain recombines TRBV10-3 with TRBJ1-1, with 8 bases identical to TRBD1. There are 14 residues in the CDR3. Germline assignment: CDR1 ENHRY and CDR2 SYGVKD. Trimming removed 7 bases from V and 6 bases from J; junction bases left unmatched: 10. The CDR3 nucleotides read TGTGCCATCACTACAGGGGGGGAGGTGTCTGAAGCTTTCTTT. Amino acid sequence: CAITTGGEVSEAFF.

As DNA, the CDR3 is TGTGCCATCAGTGAGTCGTCTAGCGGCCCCTACAATGAGCAGTTCTTC. This translates into CAISESSSGPYNEQFF. The J gene is TRBJ2-1, the V gene TRBV10-3; 7 nucleotides agree with TRBD2. V trimming: 0 bases; J trimming: 2 bases; junction bases outside the gene matches: 4. The germline CDR1 and CDR2 sequences are ENHRY and SYGVKD. This CDR3 has 16 amino acids.

The rearrangement joins TRBV6-1 to TRBJ2-5; 7 bases line up with TRBD2. This CDR3 is 14 amino acids long. Germline CDR1 and CDR2: MNHNS and SASEGT. V trimming: 6 bases; J trimming: 4 bases; junction bases outside the gene matches: 8. CDR3 region: CASRLGGVGETQYF. CDR3 in DNA: TGTGCCAGCAGGCTTGGGGGGGTAGGAGAGACCCAGTACTTC.

The CDR3, as DNA: TGCAGCGTCTTACCCGGGACAGGGGACTATGGCTACACCTTC. The encoded protein is CSVLPGTGDYGYTF. The chain is built from TRBV29-1 and TRBJ1-2; 10 bases line up with TRBD1. Germline V lookup: CDR1 SQVTM, CDR2 ANQGSEA. The CDR3 spans 14 residues. Trimming removed 6 bases from V and 3 bases from J; junction bases left unmatched: 7.

This chain joins TRBV5-1 and TRBJ2-7; a possible D gene is TRBD1 (6 bases). Germline assignment: CDR1 SGHRS and CDR2 YFSETQ. CDR3 length equals 12 residues. V lost 5 bases and J lost 6, with 12 bases in between. The CDR3 nucleotides are TGCGCCAGCAGGCGTTCAGGGGCCGAGCAGTACTTC. This sequence encodes CASRRSGAEQYF.

This chain uses TRBV6-1 with TRBJ1-2; no firm D call. The CDR3 spans 13 residues. Germline assignment: CDR1 MNHNS and CDR2 SASEGT. V was trimmed by 2 bases and J by 12 bases, leaving 16 bases between them. The CDR3 is CASSEFIVVIHTF. In DNA form, the CDR3 reads TGTGCCAGCAGTGAATTTATAGTGGTGATCCACACCTTC.

A single count supports this clone. The chain recombines TRBV5-1 with TRBJ1-1; maybe TRBD1 (5 bases). Deletions cut 0 bases from V and 1 base from J, with 10 bases between. The CDR3 is 15 amino acids. Per germline, CDR1 SGHRS and CDR2 YFSETQ. The CDR3 spells CASSLDVGQNTEAFF. CDR3 sequence (DNA): TGCGCCAGCAGCTTGGATGTGGGGCAGAACACTGAAGCTTTCTTT.

This chain links TRBV11-1 with TRBJ2-5; 8 nucleotides line up with TRBD2. Germline V lookup: CDR1 SGHAT, CDR2 FQDESV (reference sequence). The V and J ends lost 5 bases and 4 bases, in that order; junction bases with no gene match: 9. This CDR3 contains 15 residues. This chain's CDR3 is CASSDQREPGETQYF. CDR3 sequence (DNA): TGTGCCAGCAGCGACCAGCGGGAGCCTGGAGAGACCCAGTACTTC. Filled out from reference TRBV11-1 and TRBJ2-5, the complete variable domain reads EAEVAQSPRYKITEKSQAVAFWCDPISGHATLYWYRQILGQGPELLVQFQDESVVDDSQLPKDRFSAERLKGVDSTLKIQPAELGDSAMYLCASSDQREPGETQYFGPGTRLLVL.

This chain joins TRBV9 and TRBJ2-3, with 10 nucleotides matching TRBD2. The germline CDR1 and CDR2 sequences are SGDLS and YYNGEE. This CDR3 is built from 14 residues. The V and J ends lost 3 bases and 7 bases, in that order; junction bases with no gene match: 5. CDR3 nucleotide sequence: TGTGCCAGCAGCGCTACACTAGCGGGGAATACGCAGTATTTT. Its protein product is CASSATLAGNTQYF.

As to this clone: At one end the junction does not follow the germline gene, possibly because of a read error. This chain uses TRBV30 with TRBJ2-1, with D unresolved. CDR3 length: 11 amino acids. The germline CDR1 and CDR2 sequences are GTSNPN and SVGIG (reference sequence). The CDR3 region is CAWSVSRVGIF. Here the CDR3 DNA reads TGTGCCTGGAGTGTATCCCGAGTCGGTATCTTC.

This chain connects TRBV5-1 to TRBJ2-1; 9 positions agree with TRBD1. With 0 bases clipped from V and 5 bases from J, the junction kept 6 bases outside the gene matches. This CDR3 contains 16 residues. Germline V CDR1 and CDR2: SGHRS, YFSETQ. The CDR3 sequence: CASSLAPGQGDNEQFF. The CDR3 DNA sequence: TGCGCCAGCAGCTTGGCCCCGGGACAGGGAGACAATGAGCAGTTCTTC.

The chain links TRBV28 to TRBJ1-2, with D perhaps matching TRBD1 (5 bases). The V gene's germline CDR1 is MDHEN and CDR2 SYDVKM. The CDR3 covers 13 residues. V lost 5 bases and J 0 bases, leaving 7 bases between the germline ends. The CDR3 DNA reads TGTGCCAGCAGTCTGGACACTAACTATGGCTACACCTTC. Protein sequence: CASSLDTNYGYTF.

The DNA of the CDR3 is TGCGCCAGCAGCTTAGAGGGCGGGAGAAGCACAGATACGCAGTATTTT. Protein product: CASSLEGGRSTDTQYF. The J gene is TRBJ2-3, the V gene TRBV5-1, with 7 bases that match TRBD2. The CDR3 is 16 residues long. With V trimmed by 2 bases and J by 0 bases, 6 bases remained unmatched. CDR1 is SGHRS, CDR2 YFSETQ, per germline.

The rearrangement links TRBV19 to TRBJ1-3, with D tentatively TRBD1 (5 bases). The CDR3 is made up of 13 amino acids. Germline lookup yields CDR1 LNHDA and CDR2 SQIVND (reference sequence). With 3 bases removed from V and 2 bases from J, the gap between germline ends came to 5 bases. CDR3 residues: CASSMTAGNTIYF. Here the CDR3 DNA reads TGTGCCAGTAGTATGACAGCTGGAAACACCATATATTTT.

The genes are TRBV30 and TRBJ1-2; D call uncertain. V lost 4 bases and J lost 0, with 3 bases in between. The CDR3 is 11 residues long. Germline loops: CDR1 GTSNPN, CDR2 SVGIG (reference sequence). The DNA of the CDR3 is TGTGCCTGGACAGCTAACTATGGCTACACCTTC. Its protein product is CAWTANYGYTF.

V is TRBV5-1 and J is TRBJ2-3, with 9 bases identical to TRBD2. Germline loops: CDR1 SGHRS, CDR2 YFSETQ. The CDR3 length is 16 residues. The V and J ends lost 1 base and 7 bases, in that order; junction bases with no gene match: 10. The CDR3 DNA reads as TGCGCCAGCAGCTTGTTTCTTAGCGGGAGTCTCAATACGCAGTATTTT. It yields the protein CASSLFLSGSLNTQYF.

This clone was counted a single time. This rearrangement joins TRBV16 to TRBJ1-2; D gene unclear. This CDR3 comprises 16 residues. Germline lookup yields CDR1 KGHSY and CDR2 FQNENV. Trimming cost V 1 base and J 0 bases, with 12 bases left between them. The CDR3 protein is CASSQFSTAANYGYTF. CDR3 DNA sequence: TGTGCCAGCAGCCAATTTTCTACAGCTGCTAACTATGGCTACACCTTC.

Concerning this clone: In the same sample, other DNA sequences code for this CDR3. This chain uses TRBV30 with TRBJ1-6; unclear D gene. V lost 3 bases to trimming and J lost 3 bases, with 21 bases between them. The CDR3 extends over 18 amino acids. Germline CDR1 GTSNPN, CDR2 SVGIG (reference sequence). CDR3 in DNA: TGTGCCTGGAGGAACGTAGAAGTCGGGGAAGTCTATAATTCACCCCTCCACTTT. It codes for CAWRNVEVGEVYNSPLHF.

V and J are TRBV10-3 and TRBJ1-3, with D possibly being TRBD1 (6 bases). The CDR3 contains 14 residues. The germline V gene has CDR1 ENHRY and CDR2 SYGVKD. The V gene lost 9 bases and the J gene lost 2 bases, with 14 bases spanning the gap. The chain's CDR3 is CAILQGSAGNTIYF. The CDR3 DNA reads as TGTGCCATTTTACAGGGTTCGGCTGGAAACACCATATATTTT.